Detailed here is one TCR beta chain. This sample stems from a study of blood T cell repertoires in COVID-19. As for the study in general: COVID-19 samples collected from the United States, Italy and Spain covered acute and convalescent phases.

Trimming took off 6 bases at V and 6 bases at J, with 16 bases between the two ends. Germline CDR1 is SGHRS and CDR2 is YFSETQ. This CDR3 has 13 residues. Libraries were prepared by immunoSEQ multiplex PCR; TCRdb keeps only in-frame clonotypes and omits some of them. This table holds just over 300,000 clones, roughly 85% found once. Everyone who took part was 18 to 89 years old, and they came from about 25 US areas. All recovered Cohort 3 donors got two negative PCRs, got clearance, or saw symptom resolution. The rearrangement joins TRBV5-1 to TRBJ2-7; possible D gene TRBD1, 5 bases. Sequenced input: PBMCs or T cells enriched from blood (not recorded which). The source is a man aged 25 to 45 who had recovered from COVID-19. The CDR3 sequence is CASNMGGASEQYF. In DNA form, the CDR3 reads TGCGCCAGCAATATGGGTGGGGCAAGCGAGCAGTACTTC.